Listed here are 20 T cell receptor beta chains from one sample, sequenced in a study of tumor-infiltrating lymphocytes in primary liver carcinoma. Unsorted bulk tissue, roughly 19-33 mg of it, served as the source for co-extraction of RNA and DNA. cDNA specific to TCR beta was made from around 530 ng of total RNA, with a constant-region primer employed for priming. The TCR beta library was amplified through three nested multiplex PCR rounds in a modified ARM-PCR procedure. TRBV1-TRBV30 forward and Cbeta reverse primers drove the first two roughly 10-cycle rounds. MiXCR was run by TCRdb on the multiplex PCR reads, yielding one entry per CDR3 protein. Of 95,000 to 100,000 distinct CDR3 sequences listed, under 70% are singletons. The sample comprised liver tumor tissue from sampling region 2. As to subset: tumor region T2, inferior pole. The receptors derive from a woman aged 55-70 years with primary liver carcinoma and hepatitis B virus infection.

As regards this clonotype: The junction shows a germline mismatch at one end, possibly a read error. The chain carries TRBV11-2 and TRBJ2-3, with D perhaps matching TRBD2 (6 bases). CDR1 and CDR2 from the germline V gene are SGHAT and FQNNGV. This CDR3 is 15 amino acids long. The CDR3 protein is CASSSGLTGPDTRYF. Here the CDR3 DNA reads TGTGCCAGCAGCTCCGGACTAACGGGACCAGATACGCGGTATTTT.

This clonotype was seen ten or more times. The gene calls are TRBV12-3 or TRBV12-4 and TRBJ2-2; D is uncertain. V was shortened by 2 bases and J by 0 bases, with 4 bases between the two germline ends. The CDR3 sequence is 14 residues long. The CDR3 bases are TGTGCCAGCAGTTTAACCGCGAACACCGGGGAGCTGTTTTTT. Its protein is CASSLTANTGELFF.

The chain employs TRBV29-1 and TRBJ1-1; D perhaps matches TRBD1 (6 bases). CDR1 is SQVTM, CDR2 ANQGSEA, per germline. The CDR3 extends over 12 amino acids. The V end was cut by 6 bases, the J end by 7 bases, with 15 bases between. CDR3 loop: CSVSLAGVEAFF. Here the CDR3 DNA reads TGCAGCGTGTCCCTAGCAGGGGTTGAAGCTTTCTTT.

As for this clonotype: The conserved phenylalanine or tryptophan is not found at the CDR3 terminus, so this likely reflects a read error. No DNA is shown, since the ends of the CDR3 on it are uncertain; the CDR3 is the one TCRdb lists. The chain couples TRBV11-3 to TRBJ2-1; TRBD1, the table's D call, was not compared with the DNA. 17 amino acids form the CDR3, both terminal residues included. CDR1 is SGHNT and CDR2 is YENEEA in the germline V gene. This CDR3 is CASSTRGARTMGNEQFL.

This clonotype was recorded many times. The CDR3 sequence is CAWMTVGLSSYNEQFF. In nucleotides, the CDR3 is TGTGCCTGGATGACGGTTGGGCTATCCAGCTACAATGAGCAGTTCTTC. V gene TRBV30 combines with J gene TRBJ2-1; D not resolved. With 4 bases removed from V and 3 bases from J, the gap between germline ends came to 19 bases. CDR1 is GTSNPN and CDR2 is SVGIG in the germline V gene (reference sequence). The CDR3 has 16 residues.

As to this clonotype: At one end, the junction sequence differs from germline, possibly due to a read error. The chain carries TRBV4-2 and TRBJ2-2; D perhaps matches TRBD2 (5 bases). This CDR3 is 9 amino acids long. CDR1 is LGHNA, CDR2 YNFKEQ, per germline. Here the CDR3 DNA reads TGTTGGAACACCGGGGAGCTGTTATTT. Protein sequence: CWNTGELLF.

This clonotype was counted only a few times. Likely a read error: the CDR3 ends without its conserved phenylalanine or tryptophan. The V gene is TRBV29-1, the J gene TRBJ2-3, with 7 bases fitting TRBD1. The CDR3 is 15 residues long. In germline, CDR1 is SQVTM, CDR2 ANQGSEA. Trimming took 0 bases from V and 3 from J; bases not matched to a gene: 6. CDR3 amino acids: CSVEDRLTGTDTQYY. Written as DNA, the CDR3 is TGCAGCGTTGAAGATCGACTGACAGGGACAGATACGCAGTATTAT.

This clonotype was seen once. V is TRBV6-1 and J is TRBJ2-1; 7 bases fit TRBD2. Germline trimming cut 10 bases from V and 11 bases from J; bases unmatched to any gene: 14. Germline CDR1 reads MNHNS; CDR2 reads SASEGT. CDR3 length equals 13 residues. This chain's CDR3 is CATVGLAVSQQFF. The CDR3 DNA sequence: TGTGCCACAGTTGGGCTAGCGGTGTCCCAGCAGTTCTTC.

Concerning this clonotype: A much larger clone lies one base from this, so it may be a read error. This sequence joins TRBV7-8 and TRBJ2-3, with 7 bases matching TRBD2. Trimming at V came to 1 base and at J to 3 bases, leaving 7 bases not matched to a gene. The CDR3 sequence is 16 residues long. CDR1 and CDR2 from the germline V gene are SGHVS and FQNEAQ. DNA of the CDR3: TGTGCCAGCAGCTTAGAGCTAGCGGTCGGTACAGATACGCAGTATTTT. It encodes CASSLELAVGTDTQYF.

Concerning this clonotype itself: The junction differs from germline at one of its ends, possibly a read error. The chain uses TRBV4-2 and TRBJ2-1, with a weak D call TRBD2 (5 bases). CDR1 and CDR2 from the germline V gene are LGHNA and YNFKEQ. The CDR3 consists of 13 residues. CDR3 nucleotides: TGTGTCAGCAGCCGGGATAGCTGCTATGAGCAGTTCTTC. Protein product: CVSSRDSCYEQFF.

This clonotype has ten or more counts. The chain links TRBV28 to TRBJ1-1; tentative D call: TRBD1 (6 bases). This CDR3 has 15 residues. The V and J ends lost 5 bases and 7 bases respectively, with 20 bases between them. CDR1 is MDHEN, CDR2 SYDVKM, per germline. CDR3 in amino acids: CASSHLTLGQFEAFF. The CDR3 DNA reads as TGTGCCAGCAGTCACCTAACTCTCGGACAGTTTGAAGCTTTCTTT. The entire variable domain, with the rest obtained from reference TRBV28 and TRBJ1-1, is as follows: DVKVTQSSRYLVKRTGEKVFLECVQDMDHENMFWYRQDPGLGLRLIYFSYDVKMKEKGDIPEGYSVSREKKERFSLILESASTNQTSMYLCASSHLTLGQFEAFFGQGTRLTVV.

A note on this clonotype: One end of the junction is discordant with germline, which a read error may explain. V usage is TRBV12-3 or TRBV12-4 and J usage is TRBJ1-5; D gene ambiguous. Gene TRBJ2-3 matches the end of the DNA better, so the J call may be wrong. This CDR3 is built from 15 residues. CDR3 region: CVSSPIGNSNQPQYF. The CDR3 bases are TGTGTCAGCAGTCCGATAGGCAATAGCAATCAGCCCCAGTATTTT.

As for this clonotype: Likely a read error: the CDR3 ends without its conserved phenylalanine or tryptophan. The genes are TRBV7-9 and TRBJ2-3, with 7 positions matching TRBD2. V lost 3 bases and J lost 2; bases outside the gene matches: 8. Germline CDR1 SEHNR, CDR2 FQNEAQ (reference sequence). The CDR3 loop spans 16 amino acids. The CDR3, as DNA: TGTGCCAGCAGCTTCCTTCGGGCGGGAGCCACAGATACGCAGTATCTT. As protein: CASSFLRAGATDTQYL.

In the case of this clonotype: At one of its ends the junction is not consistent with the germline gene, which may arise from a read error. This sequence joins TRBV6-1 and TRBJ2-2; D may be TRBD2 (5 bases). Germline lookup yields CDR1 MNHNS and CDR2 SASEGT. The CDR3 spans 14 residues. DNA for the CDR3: TGTGCCAGCAGGAAGGAGGATCGCACCCGGGAACTGTTTTTT. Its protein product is CASRKEDRTRELFF.

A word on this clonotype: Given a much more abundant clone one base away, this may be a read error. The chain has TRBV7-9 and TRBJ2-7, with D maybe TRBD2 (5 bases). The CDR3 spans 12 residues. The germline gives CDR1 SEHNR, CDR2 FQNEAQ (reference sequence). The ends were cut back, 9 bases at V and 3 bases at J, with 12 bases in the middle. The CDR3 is CARGRAHYEQYF. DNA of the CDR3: TGTGCCAGAGGGCGGGCCCACTACGAGCAGTACTTC. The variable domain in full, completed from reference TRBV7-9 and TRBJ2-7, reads DTGVSQNPRHKITKRGQNVTFRCDPISEHNRLYWYRQTLGQGPEFLTYFQNEAQLEKSRLLSDRFSAERPKGSFSTLEIQRTEQGDSAMYLCARGRAHYEQYFGPGTRLTVT.

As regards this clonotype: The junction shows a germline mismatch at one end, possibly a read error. The CDR3 DNA sequence: TGTGCCAGCAGGGACAGGGGCCTCTACAGCAATCAGTCCCAGCATTTT. It codes for CASRDRGLYSNQSQHF. The chain uses TRBV6-1 and TRBJ1-5; 9 bases are shared with TRBD1. CDR3 length equals 16 residues. Germline CDR1 MNHNS, CDR2 SASEGT.

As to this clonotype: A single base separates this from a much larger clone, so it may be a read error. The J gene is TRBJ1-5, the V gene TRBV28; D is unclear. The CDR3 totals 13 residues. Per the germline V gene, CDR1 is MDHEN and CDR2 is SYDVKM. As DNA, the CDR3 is TGTGCCAGCAGAGGCCAGCTCAATGAGCCCCAGCATTTT. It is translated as CASRGQLNEPQHF.

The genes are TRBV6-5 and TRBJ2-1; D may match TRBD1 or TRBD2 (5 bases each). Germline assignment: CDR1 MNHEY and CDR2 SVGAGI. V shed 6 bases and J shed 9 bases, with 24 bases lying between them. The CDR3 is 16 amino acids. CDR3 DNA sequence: TGTGCCAGCAGCAGCCTAAGACGGGGCCTCGTGGGTGAGCAGTTCTTC. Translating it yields CASSSLRRGLVGEQFF.

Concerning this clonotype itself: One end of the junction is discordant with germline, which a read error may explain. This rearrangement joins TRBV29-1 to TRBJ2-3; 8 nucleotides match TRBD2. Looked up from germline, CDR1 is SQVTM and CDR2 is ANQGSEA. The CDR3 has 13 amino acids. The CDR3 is CGVTSGSTDTQYF. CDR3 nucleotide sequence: TGCGGCGTCACTAGCGGTAGTACAGATACGCAGTATTTT.

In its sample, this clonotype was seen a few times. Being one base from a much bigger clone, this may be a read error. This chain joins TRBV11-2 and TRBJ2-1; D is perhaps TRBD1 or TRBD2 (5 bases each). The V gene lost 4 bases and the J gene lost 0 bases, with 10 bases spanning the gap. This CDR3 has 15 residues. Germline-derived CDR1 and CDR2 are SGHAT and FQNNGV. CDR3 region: CASSSGAFSYNEQFF. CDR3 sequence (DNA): TGTGCCAGCAGCTCCGGGGCTTTCTCCTACAATGAGCAGTTCTTC.